One sample yielded the 20 T cell receptor beta chains listed below, sequenced in a study of OX40 agonist ivuxolimab in advanced cancers. Assay: immunoSEQ multiplex PCR; the TCRdb copy retains only in-frame clones and omits some. The sample has tens of thousands of clones, around 86% seen once; the top ten hold roughly 1.1%. The sequences come from CD4+ or CD8+ T cells sorted from blood, collected in a trial of the OX40 agonist ivuxolimab. Receptors were obtained from an adult with an advanced solid tumor such as melanoma, head and neck, liver or kidney cancer.

This rearrangement joins TRBV7-8 to TRBJ2-2; D remains ambiguous. The germline CDR1 and CDR2 sequences are SGHVS and FQNEAQ. Trimming shortened V by 4 bases and J by 4 bases, and 7 bases separated the two germline ends. The CDR3 extends over 13 amino acids. The CDR3 sequence is CASSSRATGELFF. DNA for the CDR3: TGTGCCAGCAGCTCACGCGCCACCGGGGAGCTGTTTTTT.

The V and J genes are TRBV6-5 and TRBJ2-7, with a tentative D call TRBD2 (6 bases). Germline loops: CDR1 MNHEY, CDR2 SVGAGI. This CDR3 is built from 14 residues. Trimming pared 0 bases from V and 1 base from J, leaving 7 bases between. The chain's CDR3 is CASSYSGGSYEQYF. CDR3 DNA: TGTGCCAGCAGTTACTCGGGGGGTTCCTACGAGCAGTACTTC.

The chain recombines TRBV5-1 with TRBJ2-7, with D tentatively TRBD1 (5 bases). The CDR3 covers 14 residues. V dropped 0 bases and J dropped 4 bases, with 11 bases sitting between them. Germline CDR1 is SGHRS and CDR2 is YFSETQ. The CDR3 sequence is CASSLASGLYEQYF. CDR3 nucleotides: TGCGCCAGCAGCTTGGCTTCAGGGTTGTACGAGCAGTACTTC.

The gene calls are TRBV9 and TRBJ2-7; either TRBD1 or TRBD2 may supply D (5 bases each). The CDR3 totals 15 residues. V lost 0 bases to trimming and J lost 5 bases, with 15 bases between them. Looked up from germline, CDR1 is SGDLS and CDR2 is YYNGEE. CDR3 region: CASSVGPSGLNEQYF. In nucleotides, the CDR3 is TGTGCCAGCAGCGTAGGGCCCTCGGGGCTCAACGAGCAGTACTTC. Complete variable domain (other parts from reference TRBV9 and TRBJ2-7): DSGVTQTPKHLITATGQRVTLRCSPRSGDLSVYWYQQSLDQGLQFLIQYYNGEERAKGNILERFSAQQFPDLHSELNLSSLELGDSALYFCASSVGPSGLNEQYFGPGTRLTVT.

This clone was observed a single time. Here the CDR3 DNA reads TGTGCCAGCAGTGTAAGCAGCCTTAAAGCTTTCTTT. Protein sequence: CASSVSSLKAFF. The J gene is TRBJ1-1, the V gene TRBV6-1; D is ambiguous. V dropped 4 bases and J dropped 9 bases, with 12 bases sitting between them. Germline V lookup: CDR1 MNHNS, CDR2 SASEGT. This CDR3 contains 12 residues.

The DNA for the CDR3 is TGCGCCAGCAGCCAGATAGCGGGGGCCAATGAGCAGTTCTTC. This encodes CASSQIAGANEQFF. The chain is built from TRBV5-1 and TRBJ2-1, with 9 bases matching TRBD2. This CDR3 contains 14 residues. Per germline, CDR1 SGHRS and CDR2 YFSETQ. Germline trimming cut 4 bases from V and 6 bases from J; bases unmatched to any gene: 5.

This clone was detected only a few times. The chain couples TRBV6-5 to TRBJ1-1; D perhaps matches TRBD1 (5 bases). The ends were cut back, 6 bases at V and 1 base at J, with 12 bases in the middle. The germline CDR1 and CDR2 sequences are MNHEY and SVGAGI. This CDR3 is built from 14 residues. The CDR3 reads CASRRGPTNTEAFF. CDR3 DNA sequence: TGTGCCAGCAGACGGGGACCGACGAACACTGAAGCTTTCTTT.

V gene TRBV18 combines with J gene TRBJ2-2, with D possibly being TRBD1 (6 bases). Between the trimmed V and J ends, which lost 5 bases and 1 base, there was a span of 11 bases. The CDR3 is 15 residues long. Germline loops: CDR1 KGHSH, CDR2 LQKENI. This chain's CDR3 is CASSLGHQNTGELFF. In DNA, the CDR3 is TGTGCCAGCTCATTGGGACACCAGAACACCGGGGAGCTGTTTTTT.

The V gene is TRBV18, the J gene TRBJ1-1; D is perhaps TRBD1 (5 bases). CDR1 and CDR2 from the germline V gene are KGHSH and LQKENI. CDR3 length equals 14 residues. Trimming left V 2 bases short and J 2 bases short, with 9 bases between. CDR3 residues: CASSPNTGNTEAFF. In DNA form, the CDR3 reads TGTGCCAGCTCACCAAATACAGGCAACACTGAAGCTTTCTTT.

This chain uses TRBV4-2 with TRBJ1-5; tentative D call: TRBD1 (5 bases). V lost 0 bases and J 9 bases, leaving 15 bases between the germline ends. The CDR3 loop spans 15 amino acids. The germline CDR1 and CDR2 sequences are LGHNA and YNFKEQ. The CDR3 region is CASSQEATARGPQHF. The CDR3 nucleotides are TGTGCCAGCAGCCAAGAAGCGACAGCGAGGGGGCCCCAGCATTTT.

This clone was picked up one time. V and J are TRBV5-1 and TRBJ1-1; perhaps TRBD1 as D (5 bases). The length of the CDR3 is 15 residues. Trimming stripped 0 bases from V and 4 bases from J, with 13 bases between. Germline values: CDR1 SGHRS, CDR2 YFSETQ. The CDR3 loop reads CASSLAPRVGTEAFF. The CDR3 region has the DNA TGCGCCAGCAGCTTGGCCCCCAGGGTGGGCACTGAAGCTTTCTTT.

The chain combines TRBV18 with TRBJ2-6, with D unresolved. Germline assignment: CDR1 KGHSH and CDR2 LQKENI. This CDR3 is 13 amino acids long. With 8 bases removed from V and 4 bases from J, the gap between germline ends came to 9 bases. As DNA, the CDR3 is TGTGCCAGCGCTGTATCAGGGGCCAACGTCCTGACTTTC. Protein: CASAVSGANVLTF. The full variable domain, in which reference TRBV18 and TRBJ2-6 provide the parts outside the CDR3, is NAGVMQNPRHLVRRRGQEARLRCSPMKGHSHVYWYRQLPEEGLKFMVYLQKENIIDESGMPKERFSAEFPKEGPSILRIQQVVRGDSAAYFCASAVSGANVLTFGAGSRLTVL.

The chain recombines TRBV6-5 with TRBJ2-2; D is unclear. The CDR3 consists of 13 residues. Trimming removed 2 bases from V and 3 bases from J, with 4 bases in between. The germline CDR1 and CDR2 sequences are MNHEY and SVGAGI. As DNA, the CDR3 is TGTGCCAGCAGTTACGAGCACACCGGGGAGCTGTTTTTT. It encodes CASSYEHTGELFF.

This clone is a singleton in its sample. The rearrangement uses TRBV5-4 and TRBJ2-7, with 7 bases identical to TRBD1. Germline-derived CDR1 and CDR2 are SGHNT and YYREEE (reference sequence). There are 12 residues in the CDR3. The V and J ends lost 4 bases and 11 bases, in that order; junction bases with no gene match: 9. The CDR3 region is CASSTEQGTKYF. CDR3 nucleotide sequence: TGTGCCAGCAGCACTGAACAGGGGACGAAGTACTTC.

The rearrangement joins TRBV5-1 to TRBJ1-2; possibly TRBD1 for D (6 bases). Trimming took off 5 bases at V and 3 bases at J, with 11 bases between the two ends. This CDR3 region has 13 residues. Per the germline V gene, CDR1 is SGHRS and CDR2 is YFSETQ. This chain's CDR3 is CASRAGEDYGYTF. The CDR3 DNA sequence: TGCGCCAGCAGGGCAGGGGAAGACTATGGCTACACCTTC.

V gene TRBV19 combines with J gene TRBJ1-4; TRBD1 matches 9 bases. Germline CDR1 and CDR2: LNHDA and SQIVND (reference sequence). V gave up 6 bases and J gave up 7 bases; unmatched junction bases: 6. The CDR3 runs to 14 residues. The CDR3 protein is CASRETGGGEKLFF. The CDR3 DNA reads TGTGCCAGTAGAGAGACAGGGGGAGGTGAAAAACTGTTTTTT. The variable domain in full, with the rest retrieved from reference TRBV19 and TRBJ1-4, is DGGITQSPKYLFRKEGQNVTLSCEQNLNHDAMYWYRQDPGQGLRLIYYSQIVNDFQKGDIAEGYSVSREKKESFPLTVTSAQKNPTAFYLCASRETGGGEKLFFGSGTQLSVL.

This clone was counted only a few times. The rearrangement uses TRBV4-1 and TRBJ2-7; TRBD2 matches 7 bases. The germline CDR1 and CDR2 sequences are MGHRA and YSYEKL. The CDR3 is made up of 13 amino acids. After removal of 3 bases from V and 3 bases from J, the junction contained 2 bases not matched to a gene. The CDR3 DNA sequence: TGCGCCAGCAGCCAGGGGACTAACTACGAGCAGTACTTC. As protein: CASSQGTNYEQYF.

This rearrangement joins TRBV10-3 to TRBJ1-1; 10 nucleotides agree with TRBD1. Germline values: CDR1 ENHRY, CDR2 SYGVKD. The CDR3 runs to 13 residues. Trimming removed 8 bases from V and 8 bases from J; junction bases left unmatched: 8. The CDR3 nucleotides are TGTGCCATCTCCGGGACAGGGGAGGGGGAAGCTTTCTTT. Translated, it gives CAISGTGEGEAFF.

The genes are TRBV18 and TRBJ2-3, with D hard to call. The CDR3 has 12 amino acids. The V and J ends lost 6 bases and 6 bases respectively, with 10 bases between them. Looked up from germline, CDR1 is KGHSH and CDR2 is LQKENI. The CDR3 is CASSPPSDTQYF. CDR3 DNA sequence: TGTGCCAGCTCGCCTCCTTCCGATACGCAGTATTTT.

This chain joins TRBV5-1 and TRBJ1-4; 9 bases are shared with TRBD1. Germline lookup yields CDR1 SGHRS and CDR2 YFSETQ. The CDR3 totals 15 residues. Trimming cost V 2 bases and J 8 bases; bases outside gene matches: 7. CDR3 bases: TGCGCCAGCAGCTTCGGGGACAGGGAATCCGAAAAACTGTTTTTT. Protein: CASSFGDRESEKLFF. Supplemented by reference TRBV5-1 and TRBJ1-4, the full variable domain reads KAGVTQTPRYLIKTRGQQVTLSCSPISGHRSVSWYQQTPGQGLQFLFEYFSETQRNKGNFPGRFSGRQFSNSRSEMNVSTLELGDSALYLCASSFGDRESEKLFFGSGTQLSVL.